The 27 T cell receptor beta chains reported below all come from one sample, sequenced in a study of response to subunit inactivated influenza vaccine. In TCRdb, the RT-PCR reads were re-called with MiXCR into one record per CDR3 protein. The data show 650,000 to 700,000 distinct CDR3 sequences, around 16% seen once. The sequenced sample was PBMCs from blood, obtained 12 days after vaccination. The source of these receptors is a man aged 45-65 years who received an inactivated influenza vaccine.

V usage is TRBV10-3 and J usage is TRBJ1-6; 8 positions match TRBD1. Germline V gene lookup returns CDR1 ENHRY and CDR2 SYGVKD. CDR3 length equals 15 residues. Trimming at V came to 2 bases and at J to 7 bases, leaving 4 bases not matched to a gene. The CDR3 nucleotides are TGTGCCATCAGTGAGGGACAGGGAGCAAATTCACCCCTCCACTTT. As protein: CAISEGQGANSPLHF.

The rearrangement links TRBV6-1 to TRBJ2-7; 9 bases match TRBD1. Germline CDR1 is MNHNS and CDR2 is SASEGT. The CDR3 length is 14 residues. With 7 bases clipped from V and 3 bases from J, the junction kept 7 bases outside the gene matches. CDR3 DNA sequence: TGTGCCAGCAACGCCGGGACAGGGCGCTACGAGCAGTACTTC. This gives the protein CASNAGTGRYEQYF.

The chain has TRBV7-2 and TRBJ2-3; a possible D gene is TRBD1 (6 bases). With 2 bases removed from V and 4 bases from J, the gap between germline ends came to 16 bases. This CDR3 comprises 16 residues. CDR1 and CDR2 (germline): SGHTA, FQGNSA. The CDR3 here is CASSLIRGGAPDTQYF. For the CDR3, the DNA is TGTGCCAGCAGCTTAATACGAGGGGGTGCGCCAGATACGCAGTATTTT.

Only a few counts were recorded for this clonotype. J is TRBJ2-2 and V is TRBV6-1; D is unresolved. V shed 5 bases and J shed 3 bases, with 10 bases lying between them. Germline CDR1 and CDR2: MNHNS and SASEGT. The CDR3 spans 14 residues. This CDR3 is CASSTTRHTGELFF. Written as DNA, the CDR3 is TGTGCCAGCAGTACGACCAGACACACCGGGGAGCTGTTTTTT.

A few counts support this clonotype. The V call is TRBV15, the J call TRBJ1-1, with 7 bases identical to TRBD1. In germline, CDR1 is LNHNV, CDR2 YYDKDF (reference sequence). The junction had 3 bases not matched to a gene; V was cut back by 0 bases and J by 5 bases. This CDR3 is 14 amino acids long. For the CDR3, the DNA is TGTGCCACCAGCAGAGAATCAGGGGGTACTGAAGCTTTCTTT. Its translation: CATSRESGGTEAFF.

The CDR3 bases are TGTGCCAGCAGTCAACAGGGATTTAACAATGAGCAGTTCTTC. Protein: CASSQQGFNNEQFF. J is TRBJ2-1 and V is TRBV7-9; TRBD1 might be the D (6 bases). CDR1 is SEHNR, CDR2 FQNEAQ, per germline (reference sequence). V was cut by 6 bases and J by 5 bases, with 14 bases left in between. CDR3 length equals 14 residues.

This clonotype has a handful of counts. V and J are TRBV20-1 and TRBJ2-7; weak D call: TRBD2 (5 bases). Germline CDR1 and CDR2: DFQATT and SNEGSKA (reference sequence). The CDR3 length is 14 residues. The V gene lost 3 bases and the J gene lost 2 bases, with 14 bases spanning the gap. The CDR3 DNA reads TGCAGTGCTAGTCGAGGAGGCAATACCTACGAGCAGTACTTC. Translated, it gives CSASRGGNTYEQYF.

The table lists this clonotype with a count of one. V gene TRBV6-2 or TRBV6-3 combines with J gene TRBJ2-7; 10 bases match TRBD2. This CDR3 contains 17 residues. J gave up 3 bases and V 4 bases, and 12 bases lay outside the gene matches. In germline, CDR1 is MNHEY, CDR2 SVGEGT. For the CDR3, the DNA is TGTGCCAGCAGTTCCCGGCCCCTAGCGGGAGTTCGCTACGAGCAGTACTTC. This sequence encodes CASSSRPLAGVRYEQYF.

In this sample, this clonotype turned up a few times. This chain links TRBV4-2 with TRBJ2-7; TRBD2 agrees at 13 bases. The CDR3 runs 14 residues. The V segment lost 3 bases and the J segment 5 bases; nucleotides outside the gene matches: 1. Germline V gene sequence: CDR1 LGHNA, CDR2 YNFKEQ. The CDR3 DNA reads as TGTGCCAGCAGCCACGGGACTAGCGGGGACGAGCAGTACTTC. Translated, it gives CASSHGTSGDEQYF.

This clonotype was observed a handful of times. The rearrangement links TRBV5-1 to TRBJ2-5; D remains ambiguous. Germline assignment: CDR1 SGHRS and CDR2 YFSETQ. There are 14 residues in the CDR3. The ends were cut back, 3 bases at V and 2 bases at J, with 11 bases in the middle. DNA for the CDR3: TGCGCCAGCAGCTCTGCCGCGGTACAAGAGACCCAGTACTTC. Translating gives CASSSAAVQETQYF.

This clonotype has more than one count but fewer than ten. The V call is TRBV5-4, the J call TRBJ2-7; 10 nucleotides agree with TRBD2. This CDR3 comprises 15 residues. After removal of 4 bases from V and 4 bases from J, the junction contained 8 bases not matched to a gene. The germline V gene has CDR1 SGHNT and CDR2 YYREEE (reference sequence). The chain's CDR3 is CASSLDLAGDYEQYF. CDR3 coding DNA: TGTGCCAGCAGCCTGGACCTAGCGGGAGATTACGAGCAGTACTTC. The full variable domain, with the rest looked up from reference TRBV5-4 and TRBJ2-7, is ETGVTQSPTHLIKTRGQQVTLRCSSQSGHNTVSWYQQALGQGPQFIFQYYREEENGRGNFPPRFSGLQFPNYSSELNVNALELDDSALYLCASSLDLAGDYEQYFGPGTRLTVT.

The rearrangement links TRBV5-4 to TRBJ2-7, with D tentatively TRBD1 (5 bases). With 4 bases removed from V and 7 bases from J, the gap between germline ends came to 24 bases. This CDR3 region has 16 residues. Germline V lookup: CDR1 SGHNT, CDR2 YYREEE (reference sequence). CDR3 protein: CASSQSAGPFREEQYF. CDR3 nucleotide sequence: TGTGCCAGCAGCCAATCAGCAGGGCCCTTTAGGGAAGAGCAGTACTTC.

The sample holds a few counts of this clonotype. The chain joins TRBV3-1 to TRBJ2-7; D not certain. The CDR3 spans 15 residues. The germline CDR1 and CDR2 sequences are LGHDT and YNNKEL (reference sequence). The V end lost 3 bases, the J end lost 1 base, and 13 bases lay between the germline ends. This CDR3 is CASSHKGRQSYEQYF. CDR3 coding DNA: TGTGCCAGCAGCCACAAAGGACGCCAATCCTACGAGCAGTACTTC.

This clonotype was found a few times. The CDR3 DNA reads as TGTGCCAGCAGCACCGGGACTAGAACGATCGAGACCCAGTACTTC. Amino acid sequence: CASSTGTRTIETQYF. The rearrangement links TRBV2 to TRBJ2-5; 8 bases are a match to TRBD2. In germline, CDR1 is SNHLY, CDR2 FYNNEI. Germline trimming cut 6 bases from V and 5 bases from J; bases unmatched to any gene: 11. The CDR3 length is 15 residues.

DNA of the CDR3: TGCAGTGCTGTCGGACTAGCGGGATCAGATACGCAGTATTTT. It codes for CSAVGLAGSDTQYF. J is TRBJ2-3 and V is TRBV20-1; 12 positions match TRBD2. CDR3 length: 14 amino acids. The ends lost 5 bases at V and 4 bases at J; junction bases unmatched: 4. CDR1 is DFQATT and CDR2 is SNEGSKA in the germline V gene (reference sequence).

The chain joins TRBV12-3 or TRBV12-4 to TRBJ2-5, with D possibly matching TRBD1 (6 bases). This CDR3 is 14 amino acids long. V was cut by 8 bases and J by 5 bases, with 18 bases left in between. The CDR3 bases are TGTGCCAGCCGACTAAGGGGGATGCGGGAGACCCAGTACTTC. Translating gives CASRLRGMRETQYF.

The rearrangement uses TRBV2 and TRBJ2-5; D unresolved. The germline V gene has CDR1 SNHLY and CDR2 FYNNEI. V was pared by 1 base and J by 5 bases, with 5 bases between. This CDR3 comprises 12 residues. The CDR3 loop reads CASSEVGETQYF. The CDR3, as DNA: TGTGCCAGCAGTGAAGTCGGTGAGACCCAGTACTTC.

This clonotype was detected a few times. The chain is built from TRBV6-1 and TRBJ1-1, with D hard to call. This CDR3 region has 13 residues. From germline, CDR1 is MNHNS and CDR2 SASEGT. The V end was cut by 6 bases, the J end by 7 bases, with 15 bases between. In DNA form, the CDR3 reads TGTGCCAGCAGGCCCGCGGGTTTGGGTGAAGCTTTCTTT. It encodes CASRPAGLGEAFF.

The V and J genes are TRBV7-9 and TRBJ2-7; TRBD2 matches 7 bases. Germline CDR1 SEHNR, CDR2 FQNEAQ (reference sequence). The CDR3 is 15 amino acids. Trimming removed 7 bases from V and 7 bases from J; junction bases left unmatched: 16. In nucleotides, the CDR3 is TGTGCCAGCACCCCCCGGGACTGGGACGGGGGGGAGCAGTACTTC. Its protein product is CASTPRDWDGGEQYF.

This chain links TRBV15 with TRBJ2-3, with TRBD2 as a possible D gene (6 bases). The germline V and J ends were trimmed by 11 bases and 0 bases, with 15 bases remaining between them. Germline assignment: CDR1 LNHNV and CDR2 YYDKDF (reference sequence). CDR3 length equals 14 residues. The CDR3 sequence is CASYSGTSTDTQYF. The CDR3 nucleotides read TGTGCCTCCTACTCCGGGACTAGCACAGATACGCAGTATTTT.

The CDR3 loop reads CASSLGVANYGYTF. CDR3 DNA: TGTGCCAGCAGCTTAGGGGTAGCGAACTATGGCTACACCTTC. V usage is TRBV7-2 and J usage is TRBJ1-2; D uncertain. Germline assignment: CDR1 SGHTA and CDR2 FQGNSA. V was cut by 1 base and J by 2 bases, with 8 bases left in between. The CDR3 is made up of 14 amino acids.

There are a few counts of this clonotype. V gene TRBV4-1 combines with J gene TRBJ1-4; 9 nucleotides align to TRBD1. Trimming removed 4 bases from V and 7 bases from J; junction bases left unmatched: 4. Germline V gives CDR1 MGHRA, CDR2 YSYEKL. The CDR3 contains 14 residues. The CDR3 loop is CASSPRDRVEKLFF. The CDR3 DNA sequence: TGCGCCAGCAGCCCTCGGGACAGGGTTGAAAAACTGTTTTTT.

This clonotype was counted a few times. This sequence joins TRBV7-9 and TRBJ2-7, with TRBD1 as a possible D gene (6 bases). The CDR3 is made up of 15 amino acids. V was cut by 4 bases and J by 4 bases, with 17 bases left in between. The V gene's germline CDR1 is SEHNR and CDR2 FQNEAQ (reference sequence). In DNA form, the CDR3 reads TGTGCCAGCAGCTGGCCCGGGACACCAACTTACGAGCAGTACTTC. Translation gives CASSWPGTPTYEQYF.

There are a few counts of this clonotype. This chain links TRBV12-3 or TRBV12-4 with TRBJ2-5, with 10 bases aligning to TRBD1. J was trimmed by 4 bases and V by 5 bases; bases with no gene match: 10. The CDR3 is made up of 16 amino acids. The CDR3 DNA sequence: TGTGCCAGCAGTGACTTTGGGACAGGGGCTTTAGAGACCCAGTACTTC. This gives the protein CASSDFGTGALETQYF.

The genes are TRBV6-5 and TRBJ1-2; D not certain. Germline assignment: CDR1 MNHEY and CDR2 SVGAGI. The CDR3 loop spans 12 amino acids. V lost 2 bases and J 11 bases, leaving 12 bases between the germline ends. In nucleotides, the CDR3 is TGTGCCAGCAGTTACCCCGGGATTCCTTACACCTTC. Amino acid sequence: CASSYPGIPYTF.

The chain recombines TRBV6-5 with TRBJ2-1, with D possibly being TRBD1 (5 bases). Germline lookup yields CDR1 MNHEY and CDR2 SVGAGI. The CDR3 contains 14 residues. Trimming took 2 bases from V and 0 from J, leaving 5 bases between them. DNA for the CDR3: TGTGCCAGCAGTTACGGGGCCTCCTACAATGAGCAGTTCTTC. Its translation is CASSYGASYNEQFF.

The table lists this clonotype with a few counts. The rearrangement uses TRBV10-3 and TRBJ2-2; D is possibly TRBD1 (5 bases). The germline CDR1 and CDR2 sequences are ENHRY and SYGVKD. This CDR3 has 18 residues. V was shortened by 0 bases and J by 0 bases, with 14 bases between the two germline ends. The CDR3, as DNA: TGTGCCATCAGTGAGTCGTTGCTTTCAGGGCCGAACACCGGGGAGCTGTTTTTT. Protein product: CAISESLLSGPNTGELFF.